The clone carrying this T cell receptor (beta chain) has at least ten counts. The sample belongs to a study of CD8 T cells in ankylosing spondylitis. V dropped 3 bases and J dropped 11; count of bases not matched to a gene: 9. The CDR3 contains 13 residues. TCRdb used MiXCR to reprocess the 5' RACE reads, holding one entry per CDR3 protein. The sample consists of around 99,000 distinct CDR3 sequences, about 9.1% of them appearing once. What was sequenced was blood, either unsorted or a sorted T cell fraction (not recorded which). The V and J genes are TRBV12-3 or TRBV12-4 and TRBJ1-1, with 7 bases identical to TRBD1. This TCR came from a male donor with ankylosing spondylitis or in good health (not recorded which). CDR3 in amino acids: CASSFWDSIDAFF. CDR3 DNA: TGTGCCAGCAGTTTTTGGGACAGTATTGACGCTTTCTTT.